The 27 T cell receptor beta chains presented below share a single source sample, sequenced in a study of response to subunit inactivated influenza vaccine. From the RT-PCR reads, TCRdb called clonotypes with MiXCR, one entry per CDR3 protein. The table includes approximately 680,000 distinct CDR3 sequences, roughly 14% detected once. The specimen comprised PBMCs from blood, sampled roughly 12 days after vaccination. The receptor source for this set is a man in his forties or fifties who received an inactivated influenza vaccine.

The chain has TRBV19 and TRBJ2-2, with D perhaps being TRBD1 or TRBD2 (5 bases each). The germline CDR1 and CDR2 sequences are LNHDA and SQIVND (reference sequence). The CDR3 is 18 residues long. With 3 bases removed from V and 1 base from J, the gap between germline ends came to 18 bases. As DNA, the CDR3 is TGTGCCAGTAGTATGGGACCCTGGAGACAGATGAACACCGGGGAGCTGTTTTTT. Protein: CASSMGPWRQMNTGELFF.

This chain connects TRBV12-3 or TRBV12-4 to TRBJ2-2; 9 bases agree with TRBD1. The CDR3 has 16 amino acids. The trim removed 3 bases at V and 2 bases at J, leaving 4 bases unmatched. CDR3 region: CASSFDRGFNTGELFF. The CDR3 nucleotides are TGTGCCAGCAGTTTCGACAGGGGGTTTAACACCGGGGAGCTGTTTTTT.

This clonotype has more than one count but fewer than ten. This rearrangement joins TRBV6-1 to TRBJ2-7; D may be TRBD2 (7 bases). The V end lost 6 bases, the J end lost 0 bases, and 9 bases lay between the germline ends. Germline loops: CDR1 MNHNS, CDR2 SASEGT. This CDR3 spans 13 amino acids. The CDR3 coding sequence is TGTGCCAGCAGGCGGGGGCCCTCCTACGAGCAGTACTTC. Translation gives CASRRGPSYEQYF.

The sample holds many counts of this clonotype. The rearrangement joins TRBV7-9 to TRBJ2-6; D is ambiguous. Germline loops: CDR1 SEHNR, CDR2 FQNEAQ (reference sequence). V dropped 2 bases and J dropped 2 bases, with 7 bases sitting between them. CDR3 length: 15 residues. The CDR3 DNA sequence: TGTGCCAGCAGCTTATTCGGTGCTGGGGCCAACGTCCTGACTTTC. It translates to CASSLFGAGANVLTF.

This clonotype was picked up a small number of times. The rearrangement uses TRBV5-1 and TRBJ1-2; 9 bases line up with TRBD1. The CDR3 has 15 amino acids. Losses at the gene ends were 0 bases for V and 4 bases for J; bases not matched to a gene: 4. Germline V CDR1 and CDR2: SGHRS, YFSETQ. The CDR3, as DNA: TGCGCCAGCAGCTTGGATGGGACAGGGCCCTATGGCTACACCTTC. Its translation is CASSLDGTGPYGYTF.

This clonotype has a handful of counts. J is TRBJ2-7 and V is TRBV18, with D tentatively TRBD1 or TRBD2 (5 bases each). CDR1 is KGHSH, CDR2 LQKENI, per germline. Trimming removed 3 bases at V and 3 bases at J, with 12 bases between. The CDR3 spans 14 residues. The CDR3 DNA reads TGTGCCAGCTCACCGGGACGGATGATCTACGAGCAGTACTTC. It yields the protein CASSPGRMIYEQYF.

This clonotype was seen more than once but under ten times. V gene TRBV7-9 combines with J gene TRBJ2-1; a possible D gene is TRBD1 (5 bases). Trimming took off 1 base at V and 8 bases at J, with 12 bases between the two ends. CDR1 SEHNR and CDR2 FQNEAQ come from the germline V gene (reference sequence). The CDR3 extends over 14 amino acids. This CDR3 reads CASSLVRVADEQFF. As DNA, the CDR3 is TGTGCCAGCAGCTTAGTCAGGGTTGCCGATGAGCAGTTCTTC. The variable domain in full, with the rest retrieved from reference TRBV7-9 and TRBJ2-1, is DTGVSQNPRHKITKRGQNVTFRCDPISEHNRLYWYRQTLGQGPEFLTYFQNEAQLEKSRLLSDRFSAERPKGSFSTLEIQRTEQGDSAMYLCASSLVRVADEQFFGPGTRLTVL.

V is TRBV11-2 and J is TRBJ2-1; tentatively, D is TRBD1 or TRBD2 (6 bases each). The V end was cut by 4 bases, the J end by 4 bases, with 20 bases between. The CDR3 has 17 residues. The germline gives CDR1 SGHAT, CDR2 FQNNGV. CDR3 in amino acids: CASSYVRARGLYNEQFF. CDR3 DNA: TGTGCCAGCAGCTACGTAAGGGCCCGGGGGCTTTACAATGAGCAGTTCTTC.

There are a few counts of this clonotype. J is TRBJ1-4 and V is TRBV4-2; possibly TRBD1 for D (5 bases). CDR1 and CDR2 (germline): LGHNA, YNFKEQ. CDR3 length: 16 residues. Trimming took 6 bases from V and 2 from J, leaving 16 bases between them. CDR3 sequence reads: CASSRPPGTTNEKLFF. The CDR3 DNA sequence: TGTGCCAGCAGTCGTCCCCCCGGGACGACTAATGAAAAACTGTTTTTT.

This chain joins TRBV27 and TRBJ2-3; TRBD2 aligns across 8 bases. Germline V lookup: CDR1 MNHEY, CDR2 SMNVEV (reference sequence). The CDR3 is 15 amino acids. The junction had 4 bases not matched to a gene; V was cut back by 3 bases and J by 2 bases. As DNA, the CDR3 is TGTGCCAGCAGTTTGTCACTAGCGGCCACAGATACGCAGTATTTT. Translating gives CASSLSLAATDTQYF.

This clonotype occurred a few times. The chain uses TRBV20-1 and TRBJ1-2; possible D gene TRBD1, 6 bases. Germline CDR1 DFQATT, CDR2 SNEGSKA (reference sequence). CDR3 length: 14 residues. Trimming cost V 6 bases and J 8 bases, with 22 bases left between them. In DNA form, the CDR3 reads TGCAGTGCCCGGCCCTGGACAGATCAGGAAGGCTACACCTTC. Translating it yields CSARPWTDQEGYTF.

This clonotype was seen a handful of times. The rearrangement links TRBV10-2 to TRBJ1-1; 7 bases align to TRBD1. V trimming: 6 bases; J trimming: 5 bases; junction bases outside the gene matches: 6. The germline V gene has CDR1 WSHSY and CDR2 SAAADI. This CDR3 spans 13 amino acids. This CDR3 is CASSIKQGTEAFF. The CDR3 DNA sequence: TGCGCCAGCAGCATCAAACAGGGGACTGAAGCTTTCTTT.

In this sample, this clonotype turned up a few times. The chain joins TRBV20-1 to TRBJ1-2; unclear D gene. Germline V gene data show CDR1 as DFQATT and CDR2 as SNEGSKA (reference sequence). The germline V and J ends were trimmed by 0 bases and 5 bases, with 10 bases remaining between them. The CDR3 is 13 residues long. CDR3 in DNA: TGCAGTGCTAGAGATCAGGCGTCTTATGGCTACACCTTC. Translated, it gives CSARDQASYGYTF.

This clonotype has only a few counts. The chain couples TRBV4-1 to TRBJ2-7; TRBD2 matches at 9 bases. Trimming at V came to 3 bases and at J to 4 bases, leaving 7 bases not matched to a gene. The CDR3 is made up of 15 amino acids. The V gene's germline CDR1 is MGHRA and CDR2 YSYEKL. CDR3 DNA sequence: TGCGCCAGCAGCCAGACCGGGACTAGCAGATACGAGCAGTACTTC. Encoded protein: CASSQTGTSRYEQYF.

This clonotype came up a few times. The CDR3 reads CASSQDTREAGVTGELFF. The CDR3 nucleotides read TGCGCCAGCAGCCAAGATACTCGGGAGGCAGGGGTCACCGGGGAGCTGTTTTTT. This chain connects TRBV4-3 to TRBJ2-2; D might be TRBD2 (7 bases). The V gene lost 0 bases and the J gene lost 4 bases, with 18 bases spanning the gap. The CDR3 runs to 18 residues. Per the germline V gene, CDR1 is LGHNA and CDR2 is YSLEER.

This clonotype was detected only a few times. As DNA, the CDR3 is TGCGCCAGCAGCCAAGATGGGACAGGAATTACTGGGGCCAACGTCCTGACTTTC. Translated, it gives CASSQDGTGITGANVLTF. The rearrangement joins TRBV4-3 to TRBJ2-6; 8 positions agree with TRBD1. Germline CDR1 and CDR2: LGHNA and YSLEER. This CDR3 comprises 18 residues. V was pared by 0 bases and J by 2 bases, with 6 bases of the junction left unmatched.

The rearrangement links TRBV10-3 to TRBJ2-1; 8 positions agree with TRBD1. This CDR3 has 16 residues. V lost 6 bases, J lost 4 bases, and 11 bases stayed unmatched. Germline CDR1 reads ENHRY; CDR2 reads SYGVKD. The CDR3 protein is CAISSPAGGFYNEQFF. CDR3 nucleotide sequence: TGTGCCATCAGCTCTCCGGCAGGGGGCTTTTACAATGAGCAGTTCTTC.

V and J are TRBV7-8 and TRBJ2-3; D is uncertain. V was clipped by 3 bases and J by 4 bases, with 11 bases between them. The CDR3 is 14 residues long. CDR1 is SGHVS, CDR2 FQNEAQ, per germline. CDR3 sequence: CASSFLASSDTQYF. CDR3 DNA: TGTGCCAGCAGCTTTCTCGCGTCGTCAGATACGCAGTATTTT.

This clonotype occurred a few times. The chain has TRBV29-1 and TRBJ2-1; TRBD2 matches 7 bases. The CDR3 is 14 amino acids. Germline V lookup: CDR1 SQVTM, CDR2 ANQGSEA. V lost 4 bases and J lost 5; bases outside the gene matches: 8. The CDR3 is CSVGGGSGNNEQFF. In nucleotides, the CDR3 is TGCAGCGTTGGGGGCGGGAGCGGGAACAATGAGCAGTTCTTC.

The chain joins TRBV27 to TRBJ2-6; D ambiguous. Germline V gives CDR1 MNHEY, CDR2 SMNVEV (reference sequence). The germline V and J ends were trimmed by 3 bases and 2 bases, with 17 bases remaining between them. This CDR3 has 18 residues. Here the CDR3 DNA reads TGTGCCAGCAGTTTGTTAGGTGGAGTGATGGCTGGGGCCAACGTCCTGACTTTC. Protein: CASSLLGGVMAGANVLTF.

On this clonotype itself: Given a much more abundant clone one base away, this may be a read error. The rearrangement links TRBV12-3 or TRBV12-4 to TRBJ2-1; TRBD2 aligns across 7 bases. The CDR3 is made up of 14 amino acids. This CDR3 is CASSISGVHNELFF. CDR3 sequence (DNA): TGTGCCAGCAGTATAAGCGGGGTTCACAATGAGCTGTTCTTC.

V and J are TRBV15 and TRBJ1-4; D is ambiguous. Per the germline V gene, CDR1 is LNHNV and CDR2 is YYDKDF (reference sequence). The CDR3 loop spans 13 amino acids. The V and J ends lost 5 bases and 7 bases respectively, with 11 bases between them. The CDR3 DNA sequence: TGTGCCACCAGCGGATGGACGGGTGAAAAACTGTTTTTT. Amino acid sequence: CATSGWTGEKLFF.

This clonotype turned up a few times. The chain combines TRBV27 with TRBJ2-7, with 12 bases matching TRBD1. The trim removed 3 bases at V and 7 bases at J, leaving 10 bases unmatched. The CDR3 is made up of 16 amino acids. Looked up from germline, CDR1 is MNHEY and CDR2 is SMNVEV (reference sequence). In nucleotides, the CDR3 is TGTGCCAGCAGTTTTTCTCCGGGACAGGGGGCGAAAGAGCAGTACTTC. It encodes CASSFSPGQGAKEQYF.

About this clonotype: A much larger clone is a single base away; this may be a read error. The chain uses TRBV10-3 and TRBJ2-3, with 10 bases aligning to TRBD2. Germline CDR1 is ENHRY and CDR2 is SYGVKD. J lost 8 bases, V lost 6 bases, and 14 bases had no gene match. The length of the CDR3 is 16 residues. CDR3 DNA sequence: TGTGCCATCAGCGGAGGGAGCGGGAGGGCCTTAGGTACGCAGTATTTT. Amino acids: CAISGGSGRALGTQYF.

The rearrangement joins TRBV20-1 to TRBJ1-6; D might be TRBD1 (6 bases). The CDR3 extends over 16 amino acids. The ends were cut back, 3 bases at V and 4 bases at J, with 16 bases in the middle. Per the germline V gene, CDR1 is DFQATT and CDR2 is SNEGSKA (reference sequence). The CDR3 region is CSASGTRGGYNSPLHF. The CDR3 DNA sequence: TGCAGTGCTAGTGGGACACGGGGGGGGTATAATTCACCCCTCCACTTT.

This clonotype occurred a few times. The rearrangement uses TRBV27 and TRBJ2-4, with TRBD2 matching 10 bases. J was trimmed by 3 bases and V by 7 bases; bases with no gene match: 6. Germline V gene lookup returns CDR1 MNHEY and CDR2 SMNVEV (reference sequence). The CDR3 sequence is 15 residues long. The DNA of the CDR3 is TGTGCCAGCAACCCTAGCGGGAGAAACAAAAACATTCAGTACTTC. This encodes CASNPSGRNKNIQYF.

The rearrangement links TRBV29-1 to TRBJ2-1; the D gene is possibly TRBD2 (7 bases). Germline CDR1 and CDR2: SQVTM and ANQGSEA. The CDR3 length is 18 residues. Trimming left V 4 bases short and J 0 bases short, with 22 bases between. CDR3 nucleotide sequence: TGCAGCGTTGGGGGGGGGGCCCAGAAGCTCGGCTCCTACAATGAGCAGTTCTTC. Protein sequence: CSVGGGAQKLGSYNEQFF.